These 21 T cell receptor beta chains came from one sample sequenced in a study of metastatic and nonmetastatic thyroid tumors. Patients had received no treatment of any kind before thyroid surgery. TCRdb re-analyzed the PCR reads using MiXCR. The table has 30,000 or so clones, roughly 29% seen once. The sample taken for sequencing was blood. The receptors shown here come from a female donor with papillary thyroid cancer or a benign thyroid nodule (not recorded which). Some clones in this sample may be carry-over from other donors' samples.

Of note for this clone: Because the CDR3 is missing its conserved closing phenylalanine or tryptophan, this is likely a read error. The limits of the CDR3 on the DNA are not certain, so only TCRdb's listed CDR3 is given. V and J are TRBV27 and TRBJ2-7; the table calls TRBD1, which could not be checked here. The germline V gene has CDR1 MNHEY and CDR2 SMNVEV (reference sequence). A total of 15 residues make up the CDR3, ends included. This CDR3 reads CASSSTNRQTRATRL.

The chain links TRBV28 to TRBJ2-7, with TRBD2 identical over 7 bases. This CDR3 is 16 amino acids long. Germline CDR1 MDHEN, CDR2 SYDVKM. The junction had 9 bases not matched to a gene; V was cut back by 4 bases and J by 0 bases. In DNA, the CDR3 is TGTGCCAGCAGTTATATAAGCGGGGCGGACTCCTACGAGCAGTACTTC. Its translation: CASSYISGADSYEQYF. The variable domain in full, with the rest retrieved from reference TRBV28 and TRBJ2-7, is DVKVTQSSRYLVKRTGEKVFLECVQDMDHENMFWYRQDPGLGLRLIYFSYDVKMKEKGDIPEGYSVSREKKERFSLILESASTNQTSMYLCASSYISGADSYEQYFGPGTRLTVT.

This clone was observed at least ten times. The genes are TRBV11-3 and TRBJ2-7; TRBD2 might be the D (6 bases). V lost 3 bases to trimming and J lost 6 bases, with 15 bases between them. This CDR3 spans 14 amino acids. The germline V gene encodes CDR1 SGHNT and CDR2 YENEEA. The CDR3 nucleotides read TGTGCCAGCAGCTTGCGATTCCGGGACTCCGAGCAGTACTTC. Residues: CASSLRFRDSEQYF.

This clone was picked up a small number of times. The chain has TRBV28 and TRBJ1-5, with 7 bases identical to TRBD1. Germline CDR1 MDHEN, CDR2 SYDVKM. The J segment lost 3 bases and the V segment lost 5 bases, leaving 10 bases of the junction unmatched. The CDR3 is 16 residues long. The CDR3 is CASSTRTGPSNQPQHF. CDR3 DNA: TGTGCCAGCAGTACACGGACAGGCCCATCCAATCAGCCCCAGCATTTT.

This sequence joins TRBV20-1 and TRBJ2-1, with 7 bases aligning to TRBD2. From germline, CDR1 is DFQATT and CDR2 SNEGSKA (reference sequence). There are 14 residues in the CDR3. The J segment lost 4 bases and the V segment lost 6 bases, leaving 9 bases of the junction unmatched. The CDR3, as DNA: TGCAGTGCCCTAGCGGTGTGGCCTTACAATGAGCAGTTCTTC. Translated: CSALAVWPYNEQFF.

V gene TRBV6-1 combines with J gene TRBJ1-1; no definite D call. CDR1 and CDR2 (germline): MNHNS, SASEGT. The CDR3 has 16 residues. Trimming removed 9 bases at V and 4 bases at J, with 24 bases between. As DNA, the CDR3 is TGTGCCAGTAGGGCCTCCTGGACCAGTCGCCGCACTGAAGCTTTCTTT. The encoded protein is CASRASWTSRRTEAFF.

With regard to this clone: A junction end diverges from the germline sequence, so it may reflect a read error. V usage is TRBV27 and J usage is TRBJ2-7; D uncertain. From germline, CDR1 is MNHEY and CDR2 SMNVEV (reference sequence). The CDR3 has 13 residues. CDR3 sequence: CASSPCTEYDQYF. In DNA form, the CDR3 reads TGTGCCAGCAGTCCATGTACGGAGTACGATCAGTACTTC.

This chain connects TRBV5-1 to TRBJ2-7; TRBD1 agrees at 9 bases. This CDR3 is built from 14 residues. V was clipped by 1 base and J by 10 bases; unmatched bases: 9. Germline CDR1 and CDR2: SGHRS and YFSETQ. Here the CDR3 DNA reads TGCGCCAGCAGCTTGACAGGGGGCTCCCACTATCAGTACTTC. Amino acid sequence: CASSLTGGSHYQYF.

Many counts were recorded for this clone. V and J are TRBV20-1 and TRBJ2-5; TRBD2 matches 12 bases. Per the germline V gene, CDR1 is DFQATT and CDR2 is SNEGSKA (reference sequence). The ends lost 0 bases at V and 5 bases at J; junction bases unmatched: 19. CDR3 length: 20 amino acids. DNA for the CDR3: TGCAGTGCTAGAGATCCGACTCGACTAGCGGGAGAAAGTGGAGTCGAGACCCAGTACTTC. Protein product: CSARDPTRLAGESGVETQYF.

In its sample, this clone was seen a few times. This clone may be a read error of a much larger clone one base away. J is TRBJ1-1 and V is TRBV7-8; tentatively, D is TRBD1 (5 bases). The CDR3 length is 13 residues. Deletions cut 7 bases from V and 6 bases from J, with 15 bases between. Germline V gene data show CDR1 as SGHVS and CDR2 as FQNEAQ. This CDR3 is CASMRTGYPEAFF. The CDR3 region has the DNA TGTGCCAGCATGAGAACAGGTTACCCTGAAGCTTTCTTT.

Many counts were recorded for this clone. J is TRBJ2-1 and V is TRBV12-3 or TRBV12-4, with D uncertain. V was pared by 5 bases and J by 2 bases, with 16 bases between. The length of the CDR3 is 16 residues. Written as DNA, the CDR3 is TGTGCCAGCAGTATGGGCCGGCGGCCCCCCTACAATGAGCAGTTCTTC. It encodes CASSMGRRPPYNEQFF.

The table lists this clone with many counts. The DNA is left out, because the CDR3 cannot be placed on it with certainty; the CDR3 is given as TCRdb lists it. The chain has TRBV7-2 and TRBJ1-1; no check of the table's D call, TRBD1, against the DNA was made. Germline V gives CDR1 SGHTA, CDR2 FQGNSA. The CDR3 length equals 18 residues, ends included. CDR3 protein: CASSFWPRGRFPNTEAFF.

About this clone itself: An end of the junction differs from the germline gene, which may be a read error. The chain uses TRBV2 and TRBJ1-3; 7 positions match TRBD1. This CDR3 region has 17 residues. From germline, CDR1 is SNHLY and CDR2 FYNNEI. CDR3 protein: CASIETVTGSAGNTIYF. The DNA for the CDR3 is TGTGCCAGCATTGAAACCGTGACAGGGAGCGCTGGAAACACCATATATTTT.

The CDR3 protein is CASISAGTSLGNEQFF. CDR3 DNA: TGTGCCAGCATCTCCGCCGGTACTTCCCTGGGGAATGAGCAGTTCTTC. This rearrangement joins TRBV11-1 to TRBJ2-1; D gene unclear. V shed 7 bases and J shed 7 bases, with 23 bases lying between them. In germline, CDR1 is SGHAT, CDR2 FQDESV (reference sequence). This CDR3 is 16 amino acids long.

The gene calls are TRBV19 and TRBJ2-1; 13 bases fit TRBD2. CDR3 size: 18 residues. With 7 bases clipped from V and 0 bases from J, the junction kept 9 bases outside the gene matches. Germline V CDR1 and CDR2: LNHDA, SQIVND (reference sequence). The DNA for the CDR3 is TGTGCCAGTAACCTTGGACTAGCGGGAGCGATCTCCTACAATGAGCAGTTCTTC. Its protein product is CASNLGLAGAISYNEQFF.

In its sample, this clone was seen many times. The chain recombines TRBV27 with TRBJ2-1, with D unclear. V dropped 5 bases and J dropped 7 bases, with 12 bases sitting between them. Per germline, CDR1 MNHEY and CDR2 SMNVEV (reference sequence). The CDR3 consists of 13 residues. The CDR3 reads CASSRAASNEQFF. The DNA of the CDR3 is TGTGCCAGCAGTCGGGCGGCTTCGAATGAGCAGTTCTTC.

In its sample, this clone was seen many times. This chain connects TRBV5-8 to TRBJ1-1; D possibly corresponds to TRBD1 (6 bases). V was cut by 0 bases and J by 11 bases, with 14 bases left in between. This CDR3 is built from 13 residues. Germline V gene data show CDR1 as SGHTS and CDR2 as YDEGEE. The CDR3, as DNA: TGTGCCAGCAGCTTGGTTTCGGGGGCGAGGGCTTTCTTT. This encodes CASSLVSGARAFF. Supplemented by reference TRBV5-8 and TRBJ1-1, the full variable domain reads EAGVTQSPTHLIKTRGQQATLRCSPISGHTSVYWYQQALGLGLQFLLWYDEGEERNRGNFPPRFSGRQFPNYSSELNVNALELEDSALYLCASSLVSGARAFFGQGTRLTVV.

This clone was recorded at least ten times. In DNA form, the CDR3 reads TGTGCCAGCAGCTTCACCGGGACAGAAAACACTGAAGCTTTCTTT. Its protein is CASSFTGTENTEAFF. The V and J genes are TRBV7-6 and TRBJ1-1; 7 positions agree with TRBD1. V lost 3 bases and J lost 2; bases outside the gene matches: 6. The CDR3 is made up of 15 amino acids. CDR1 and CDR2 from the germline V gene are SGHVS and FNYEAQ.

The sample holds many counts of this clone. This chain links TRBV20-1 with TRBJ2-3, with TRBD2 identical over 10 bases. V lost 0 bases and J lost 4; bases outside the gene matches: 7. Germline V gene lookup returns CDR1 DFQATT and CDR2 SNEGSKA (reference sequence). The CDR3 totals 16 residues. The CDR3 sequence is CSARDGEAGGPDTQYF. As DNA, the CDR3 is TGCAGTGCTAGAGATGGGGAAGCGGGAGGGCCAGATACGCAGTATTTT.

As concerns this clone: At one end the junction does not follow the germline gene, possibly because of a read error. The rearrangement uses TRBV6-1 and TRBJ2-1; D gene unclear. The germline CDR1 and CDR2 sequences are MNHNS and SASEGT. The CDR3 consists of 13 residues. Here the CDR3 DNA reads TGTGTCAGCAGTGGAATGCCTGAAAATGAGCAGTCCTTC. Its translation: CVSSGMPENEQSF.

The sample holds a few counts of this clone. The chain couples TRBV6-4 to TRBJ2-3; 7 bases agree with TRBD2. V lost 4 bases and J lost 1; bases outside the gene matches: 5. This CDR3 is built from 15 residues. The V gene's germline CDR1 is MRHNA and CDR2 SNTAGT. This CDR3 is CASSGTSGGTDTQYF. The CDR3 coding sequence is TGTGCCAGCAGTGGGACCAGCGGGGGCACAGATACGCAGTATTTT.